This TCR beta chain derives from a study of metastatic and nonmetastatic thyroid tumors. Ahead of thyroid surgery, no patient had received treatment of any kind. TCRdb re-clonotyped the PCR reads via MiXCR. The sample contains 35,000 to 50,000 clones, 25% to 30% of which appear only once. In germline, CDR1 is LNHDA, CDR2 SQIVND (reference sequence). The germline V and J ends were trimmed by 3 bases and 2 bases, with 8 bases remaining between them. This CDR3 region has 14 residues. This clone was seen ten or more times. The rearrangement links TRBV19 to TRBJ1-5; D gene uncertain. Sample: blood. This TCR was sampled from a male donor with papillary thyroid cancer or a benign thyroid nodule (not recorded which). Some clones in this sample may be carry-over from other donors' samples. For the CDR3, the DNA is TGTGCCAGTAGTATCTTTATGGGCAATCAGCCCCAGCATTTT. Amino acid sequence: CASSIFMGNQPQHF.